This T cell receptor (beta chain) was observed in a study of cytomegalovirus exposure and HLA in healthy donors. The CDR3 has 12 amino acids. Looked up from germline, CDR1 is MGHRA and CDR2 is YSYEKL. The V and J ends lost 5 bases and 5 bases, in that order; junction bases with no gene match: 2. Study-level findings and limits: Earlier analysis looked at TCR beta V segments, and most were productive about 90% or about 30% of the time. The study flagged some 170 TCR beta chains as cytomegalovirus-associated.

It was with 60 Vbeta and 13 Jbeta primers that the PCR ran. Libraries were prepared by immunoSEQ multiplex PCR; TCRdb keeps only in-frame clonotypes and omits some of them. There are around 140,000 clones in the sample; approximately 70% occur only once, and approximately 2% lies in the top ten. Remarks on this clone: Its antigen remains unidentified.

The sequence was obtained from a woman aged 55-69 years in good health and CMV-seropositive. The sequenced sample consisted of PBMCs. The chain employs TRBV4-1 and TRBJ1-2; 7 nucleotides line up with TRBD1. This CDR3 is CASSGQAYGYTF. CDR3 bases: TGCGCCAGCAGCGGACAGGCGTATGGCTACACCTTC.